This T cell receptor beta chain was sequenced during a study of early T cells in non-severe SARS-CoV-2 infection. The germline gives CDR1 SGHVS, CDR2 FNYEAQ. This CDR3 is 14 amino acids long. V dropped 1 base and J dropped 8 bases, with 12 bases sitting between them. Study conclusions and caveats: Private and CD4 specificities were missed by VDJdb matching, skewed to anti-spike CD8.

The sample holds many counts of this clonotype. As yet, its antigen is unknown. TCRdb re-derived calls from the 5' RACE reads in MiXCR, one entry per CDR3 protein. The sample carries around 70,000 distinct CDR3 sequences, approximately 8.3% recorded once. The genes are TRBV7-6 and TRBJ2-1; weak D call: TRBD1 (5 bases). The sequence came from an adult who was a healthcare worker with PCR-confirmed SARS-CoV-2 infection or an uninfected control (not recorded which). The sequenced sample consisted of whole blood. CDR3: CASSLVGPRDEQFF. CDR3 sequence (DNA): TGTGCCAGCAGCTTAGTGGGGCCCCGGGATGAGCAGTTCTTC.